The next 9 T cell receptor beta chains were all read from a single sample in a study of blood T cells in healthy people across ages. A second roughly 6 to 11 cycle PCR used barcoded and J-beta primers. TCRdb analysed the 5' RACE reads with MiXCR anew, one entry per CDR3 protein. The sample lists about 1 million distinct CDR3 sequences; roughly 45% were seen once. Source material: blood. These receptors were obtained from a woman between 55 and 75 years old in good health.

As regards this clonotype: A single base separates this from a much larger clone, so it may be a read error. The chain carries TRBV5-1 and TRBJ2-7; 10 nucleotides align to TRBD2. This CDR3 has 15 amino acids. Germline V lookup: CDR1 SGHRS, CDR2 YFSETQ. CDR3 in DNA: TGCACCAGCAGGATAGCGGGAGGAACGTCCTACGAGCAGTACTTC. It yields the protein CTSRIAGGTSYEQYF.

Only a few counts were recorded for this clonotype. This chain links TRBV11-3 with TRBJ2-4; D is uncertain. Germline V gene lookup returns CDR1 SGHNT and CDR2 YENEEA. The CDR3 runs 12 residues. The germline V and J ends were trimmed by 0 bases and 7 bases, with 4 bases remaining between them. CDR3 in DNA: TGTGCCAGCAGCTTAGATGGGAACATTCAGTACTTC. Its translation is CASSLDGNIQYF. Based on the CDR3 plus reference TRBV11-3 and TRBJ2-4, the full variable domain is EAGVVQSPRYKIIEKKQPVAFWCNPISGHNTLYWYLQNLGQGPELLIRYENEEAVDDSQLPKDRFSAERLKGVDSTLKIQPAELGDSAVYLCASSLDGNIQYFGAGTRLSVL.

V usage is TRBV27 and J usage is TRBJ2-1; D is possibly TRBD1 (6 bases). Germline assignment: CDR1 MNHEY and CDR2 SMNVEV (reference sequence). The CDR3 consists of 16 residues. The V and J ends lost 4 bases and 5 bases respectively, with 18 bases between them. CDR3 nucleotide sequence: TGTGCCAGCAGTTCCCAGGGGCCTAAAACAAACAATGAGCAGTTCTTC. It codes for CASSSQGPKTNNEQFF.

The chain recombines TRBV7-8 with TRBJ2-7; 12 positions match TRBD2. The germline gives CDR1 SGHVS, CDR2 FQNEAQ. This CDR3 spans 15 amino acids. V lost 5 bases, J lost 3 bases, and 5 bases stayed unmatched. CDR3 in DNA: TGTGCCAGCAGCCCTCCTAGCGGGAGGGACTACGAGCAGTACTTC. Translating gives CASSPPSGRDYEQYF.

V and J are TRBV6-5 and TRBJ1-1, with D possibly matching TRBD1 (5 bases). Deletions cut 7 bases from V and 2 bases from J, with 11 bases between. This CDR3 is built from 13 residues. The germline CDR1 and CDR2 sequences are MNHEY and SVGAGI. CDR3 in DNA: TGTGCCAGCACTAGGGGCCAAAACACTGAAGCTTTCTTT. This translates into CASTRGQNTEAFF.

This sequence joins TRBV27 and TRBJ2-3, with 11 bases identical to TRBD2. J gave up 3 bases and V 5 bases, and 10 bases lay outside the gene matches. The V gene's germline CDR1 is MNHEY and CDR2 SMNVEV (reference sequence). The CDR3 extends over 17 amino acids. The CDR3 nucleotides are TGTGCCAGCAGTATTCCCGGACTAGCGGGCTTAACAGATACGCAGTATTTT. Its protein is CASSIPGLAGLTDTQYF.

The V call is TRBV9, the J call TRBJ2-2, with D maybe TRBD1 (6 bases). V lost 4 bases and J lost 7, with 14 bases in between. The CDR3 runs 14 residues. Germline V gene lookup returns CDR1 SGDLS and CDR2 YYNGEE. CDR3 nucleotide sequence: TGTGCCAGCAGCACCACAGGGTTTGGCGGGGAGCTGTTTTTT. It is translated as CASSTTGFGGELFF.

With regard to this clonotype: Compared with germline, one end of the junction differs, possibly owing to a read error. The V gene is TRBV11-3, the J gene TRBJ2-5, with D possibly being TRBD1 or TRBD2 (5 bases each). The CDR3 is 15 amino acids. Germline loops: CDR1 SGHNT, CDR2 YENEEA. The CDR3 here is CASSLEGTSQETQYF. Written as DNA, the CDR3 is TGCGCCAGCAGCTTAGAAGGGACCAGCCAAGAGACCCAGTACTTC.

The chain recombines TRBV10-3 with TRBJ2-7; D gene ambiguous. The germline gives CDR1 ENHRY, CDR2 SYGVKD. The CDR3 is made up of 16 amino acids. Trimming took 2 bases from V and 0 from J, leaving 14 bases between them. The CDR3 DNA sequence: TGTGCCATCAGTGAGGTACAAGTGGATTTCTCCTACGAGCAGTACTTC. Encoded protein: CAISEVQVDFSYEQYF.